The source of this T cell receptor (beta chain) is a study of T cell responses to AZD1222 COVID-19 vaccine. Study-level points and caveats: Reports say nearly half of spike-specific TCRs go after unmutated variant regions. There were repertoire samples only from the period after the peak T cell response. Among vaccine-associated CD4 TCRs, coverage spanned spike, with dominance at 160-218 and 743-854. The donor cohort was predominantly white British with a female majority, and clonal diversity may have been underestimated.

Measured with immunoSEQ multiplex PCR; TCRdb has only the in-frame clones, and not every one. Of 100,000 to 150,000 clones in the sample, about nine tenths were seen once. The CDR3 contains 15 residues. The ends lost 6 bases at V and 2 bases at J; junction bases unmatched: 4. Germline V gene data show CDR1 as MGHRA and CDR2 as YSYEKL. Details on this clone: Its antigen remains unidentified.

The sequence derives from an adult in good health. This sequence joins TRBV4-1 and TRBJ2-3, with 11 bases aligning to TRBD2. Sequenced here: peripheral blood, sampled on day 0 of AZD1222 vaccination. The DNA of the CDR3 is TGCGCCAGCAGTGGGACTAGCGGCCCCACAGATACGCAGTATTTT. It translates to CASSGTSGPTDTQYF.